This TCR beta chain was captured by sequencing in a study of blood T cell repertoires in COVID-19. Study-level background: Sample material is recorded as cDNA or gDNA derived from T cells, B-cell-depleted T cells, or PBMCs.

Germline CDR1 and CDR2: SGHRS and YFSETQ. Trimming took 0 bases from V and 9 from J; bases not matched to a gene: 15. The CDR3 is 18 amino acids. Libraries were prepared by immunoSEQ multiplex PCR; TCRdb keeps only in-frame clonotypes and omits some of them. Of more than 150,000 clones listed, roughly 90% are singletons. The V gene is TRBV5-1, the J gene TRBJ2-1, with TRBD2 identical over 10 bases. The clonotype comes from a woman aged 45 to 65 who had recovered from COVID-19. The source material was PBMCs or T cells enriched from blood (not recorded which). This CDR3 reads CASSLARGASGRAGEQFF. CDR3 bases: TGCGCCAGCAGCTTGGCCAGGGGGGCGAGCGGGAGGGCCGGTGAGCAGTTCTTC.